A selection of T cell receptor beta chains follows, all from one sample in a study of preoperative IRX-2 immunotherapy in early breast cancer. Sequencing was performed with immunoSEQ multiplex PCR; in TCRdb, only in-frame clones are kept and a portion is missing. The table lists approximately 96,000 clones, 86% of them singletons. The sequencing used tumor tissue, collected after IRX-2 immunotherapy. The receptors originated from a human donor with breast cancer. Each CDR3 is given with its conserved first and last residue. D genes are given only for firm matches. Clone size appears in some rows only: once, few, many, or a class for an expanded clone.

j_call v_call clone_size d_call cdr3_aa cdr3_nt
TRBJ1-4 TRBV18 - - CASSPGGFANEKLFF TGTGCCAGCTCACCAGGGGGCTTCGCTAATGAAAAACTGTTTTTT
TRBJ2-5 TRBV7-4 few TRBD2 CASSLGTSWETQYF TGTGCCAGCAGCTTGGGGACTAGCTGGGAGACCCAGTACTTC
TRBJ1-5 TRBV19 - - CASSVPLDQPQHF TGTGCCAGTAGTGTGCCCCTCGATCAGCCCCAGCATTTT
TRBJ2-3 TRBV28 - TRBD2 CASSLSPWVAGNTDTQYF TGTGCCAGCAGTTTGTCCCCGTGGGTAGCGGGAAACACAGATACGCAGTATTTT
TRBJ1-4 TRBV18 - - CASSQSEGTLLFF TGTGCCAGCTCCCAGTCGGAAGGGACATTACTGTTTTTT
TRBJ2-7 TRBV10-2 - - CASSDSRQPTYEQYF TGCGCCAGCAGTGACTCCCGGCAGCCCACTTACGAGCAGTACTTC
TRBJ1-1 TRBV19 - - CASSIPPWPEAFF TGTGCCAGTAGTATACCCCCCTGGCCTGAAGCTTTCTTT
TRBJ2-1 TRBV28 - - CASSSGAREGVYNEQFF TGTGCCAGCAGTTCGGGGGCGCGAGAGGGGGTTTACAATGAGCAGTTCTTC
TRBJ2-3 TRBV19 - - CASSPRGRVTADTQYF TGTGCCAGTTCACCCCGGGGGCGCGTTACGGCAGATACGCAGTATTTT
TRBJ1-1 TRBV7-1 - - CASSLTRGNTEAFF TGTGCCAGCAGCTTAACGCGGGGGAACACTGAAGCTTTCTTT
TRBJ2-1 TRBV6-8 - - CASNSGTAYNEQFF TGTGCCAGCAATTCGGGTACAGCCTACAATGAGCAGTTCTTC
TRBJ2-1 TRBV7-2 once TRBD2 CATQRGAGYNEQFF TGTGCCACCCAGCGGGGGGCTGGGTACAATGAGCAGTTCTTC
TRBJ1-5 TRBV14 - TRBD1 CASSQAGGQPQHF TGTGCCAGCAGCCAGGCAGGGGGACAGCCCCAGCATTTT
TRBJ2-3 TRBV5-1 - TRBD2 CASSLDIGGRAPDTQYF TGCGCCAGCAGCTTGGACATAGGCGGGAGGGCCCCAGATACGCAGTATTTT
TRBJ2-1 TRBV6-8 - TRBD2 CATLRAGGSVDEQFF TGTGCCACCCTCAGAGCGGGGGGGTCGGTCGATGAGCAGTTCTTC
TRBJ2-2 TRBV7-1 - - CASSLEGRAPGELFF TGTGCCAGCAGCTTAGAGGGCAGGGCCCCCGGGGAGCTGTTTTTT
TRBJ1-2 TRBV19 - - CASSSQGSGYTF TGTGCCAGTAGTAGCCAGGGGTCTGGCTACACCTTC
TRBJ2-7 TRBV7-7 - TRBD1 CASSFQLQGAGEQYF TGTGCCAGCAGCTTCCAACTACAGGGGGCAGGGGAGCAGTACTTC
TRBJ2-3 TRBV19 - TRBD2 CASMGGWSDTQYF TGTGCCAGTATGGGGGGGTGGTCAGATACGCAGTATTTT
TRBJ1-3 TRBV6-8 - TRBD1 CASRTGVRNTIYF TGTGCCAGCAGAACAGGGGTCAGAAACACCATATATTTT
TRBJ2-1 TRBV19 - TRBD1 CASSRPGQGNNEQFF TGTGCCAGTAGTAGACCGGGACAGGGAAACAATGAGCAGTTCTTC
TRBJ1-1 TRBV19 once - CASSIDGNTEAFF TGTGCCAGTAGTATAGACGGGAACACTGAAGCTTTCTTT
TRBJ2-2 TRBV5-1 - TRBD2 CASSSGLDTGELFF TGCGCCAGCAGCTCGGGACTAGATACCGGGGAGCTGTTTTTT
TRBJ1-4 TRBV19 - - CASSRTVDAPEKLFF TGTGCCAGTAGTAGAACGGTCGACGCCCCGGAAAAACTGTTTTTT
TRBJ1-6 TRBV30 - - CAWANESPLHF TGTGCCTGGGCGAACGAGTCACCCCTCCACTTT
TRBJ2-3 TRBV11-3 - TRBD2 CASSLLAGVGDTQYF TGTGCCAGCAGCTTACTAGCGGGGGTTGGAGATACGCAGTATTTT
TRBJ2-1 TRBV7-5 - - CASSLSQVYNEQFF TGTGCCAGCAGCTTAAGTCAGGTTTACAATGAGCAGTTCTTC
TRBJ1-2 TRBV14 - TRBD1 CASSDTGGFMDYGYTF TGTGCCAGCAGCGACACAGGGGGCTTCATGGACTATGGCTACACCTTC
TRBJ2-3 TRBV5-1 - - CASSRGWGTTDTQYF TGCGCCAGCAGCCGCGGGTGGGGGACCACAGATACGCAGTATTTT
TRBJ2-7 TRBV28 - - CASSVGSSEQYF TGTGCCAGCAGCGTTGGGTCTTCCGAGCAGTACTTC
TRBJ1-5 TRBV10-2 - - CATQYGVNQPQHF TGCGCCACCCAGTACGGGGTTAACCAGCCCCAGCATTTT
TRBJ2-1 TRBV28 - - CASSSPPGASYNEQFF TGTGCCAGCAGTTCCCCTCCGGGAGCGTCCTACAATGAGCAGTTCTTC
TRBJ2-5 TRBV28 - TRBD1 CASSLPRPGRGRRETQYF TGTGCCAGCAGTTTACCCCGACCTGGTAGGGGGCGAAGGGAGACCCAGTACTTC
TRBJ2-7 TRBV14 - - CASSRRLVSLYEQYF TGTGCCAGCAGCCGGCGACTAGTTAGTCTTTACGAGCAGTACTTC
TRBJ2-5 TRBV5-1 - TRBD1 CASSPRQGAGETQYF TGCGCCAGCAGCCCGAGACAGGGGGCCGGGGAGACCCAGTACTTC
TRBJ2-1 TRBV6-8 - - CASSYLLGDLYNEQFF TGTGCCAGCAGTTACCTCCTCGGGGACCTCTACAATGAGCAGTTCTTC
TRBJ1-3 TRBV28 - TRBD1 CASSLRSTGPGNTIYF TGTGCCAGCAGTTTAAGGTCGACAGGGCCTGGAAACACCATATATTTT
TRBJ2-1 TRBV1 - - CTSSQVLAGYNEQFF TGCACCAGCAGCCAAGTCTTAGCGGGGTACAATGAGCAGTTCTTC
TRBJ1-2 TRBV19 - - CASSIQYQGYTF TGTGCCAGTAGTATCCAGTATCAAGGCTACACCTTC
TRBJ2-7 TRBV19 few - CASSGHNSYEQYF TGTGCCAGTAGTGGACATAACTCCTACGAGCAGTACTTC
TRBJ1-5 TRBV28 - - CASRGYSLKDQPQHF TGTGCCAGCAGGGGGTACAGTCTGAAAGATCAGCCCCAGCATTTT
TRBJ2-7 TRBV7-6 few - CASSSGAATPGREQYF TGTGCCAGCAGCTCAGGGGCGGCAACTCCTGGACGCGAGCAGTACTTC
TRBJ1-2 TRBV9 - - CASSLRFQAYGYTF TGTGCCAGCAGTTTGCGCTTCCAAGCCTATGGCTACACCTTC
TRBJ2-2 TRBV12-5 - TRBD2 CASGLVLTSGGAGTGELFF TGTGCTAGTGGTTTGGTACTAACTAGCGGGGGGGCAGGCACCGGGGAGCTGTTTTTT
TRBJ1-5 TRBV28 - TRBD1 CASSFGTGYSNQPQHF TGTGCCAGCAGTTTTGGGACAGGGTATAGCAATCAGCCCCAGCATTTT
TRBJ2-5 TRBV16 - - CASSQLPVDGTQYF TGTGCCAGCAGCCAATTGCCCGTAGATGGGACCCAGTACTTC
TRBJ1-1 TRBV25-1 - - CASSLLGRQNTEAFF TGTGCCAGCAGTCTATTGGGACGGCAGAACACTGAAGCTTTCTTT
TRBJ2-3 TRBV7-1 - - CASSLRGVTDTQYF TGTGCCAGCAGCTTACGCGGGGTCACAGATACGCAGTATTTT
TRBJ2-7 TRBV1 - - CASSPVRQSYEQYF TGCGCCAGCAGCCCAGTCCGACAATCCTACGAGCAGTACTTC
TRBJ1-5 TRBV30 - - CAWGPDLGQPQHF TGTGCCTGGGGGCCAGACCTCGGTCAGCCCCAGCATTTT
TRBJ2-2 TRBV11-3 once TRBD1 CASSVTGYANTGELFF TGTGCCAGCAGCGTGACAGGGTACGCGAACACCGGGGAGCTGTTTTTT
TRBJ1-5 TRBV11-3 - - CASSHTQGNQPQHF TGTGCCAGCAGCCATACACAGGGAAATCAGCCCCAGCATTTT
TRBJ1-4 TRBV6-8 - - CASDFSTGNEKLFF TGTGCCAGCGACTTCTCCACAGGTAATGAAAAACTGTTTTTT
TRBJ2-4 TRBV29-1 - - CSAEDSSKNIQYF TGCAGCGCCGAAGACAGTAGCAAAAACATTCAGTACTTC
TRBJ1-5 TRBV28 - - CASSPVPPESYQPQHF TGTGCCAGCAGTCCCGTGCCCCCAGAATCCTATCAGCCCCAGCATTTT
TRBJ2-7 TRBV14 few TRBD2 CASSWGLAGEEYEQYF TGTGCCAGCAGCTGGGGACTAGCGGGAGAGGAATACGAGCAGTACTTT
TRBJ1-1 TRBV1 - - CASSDSPPGAGEAFF TGCGCCAGCAGCGACTCCCCTCCGGGGGCTGGTGAAGCTTTCTTT